The clone carrying this T cell receptor beta chain was recorded a few times. The sample belongs to a study of cytomegalovirus exposure and HLA in healthy donors. The PCR was carried out with 60 Vbeta primers and 13 Jbeta primers. Repertoires were generated with immunoSEQ multiplex PCR, while TCRdb's copy carries only in-frame clones and drops some. The sample shows some 80,000 clones, around 82% of them seen only once. After removal of 3 bases from V and 6 bases from J, the junction contained 7 bases not matched to a gene. CDR1 is SGHRS, CDR2 YFSETQ, per germline. The CDR3 consists of 16 residues. The chain has TRBV5-1 and TRBJ1-6; 9 nucleotides line up with TRBD1. This TCR was recovered from a man in his fifties in good health and CMV-seronegative. The sample taken for sequencing was PBMCs. The CDR3 loop is CASSWGDRAINSPLHF. As DNA, the CDR3 is TGCGCCAGCAGCTGGGGGGACAGGGCTATTAATTCACCCCTCCACTTT.